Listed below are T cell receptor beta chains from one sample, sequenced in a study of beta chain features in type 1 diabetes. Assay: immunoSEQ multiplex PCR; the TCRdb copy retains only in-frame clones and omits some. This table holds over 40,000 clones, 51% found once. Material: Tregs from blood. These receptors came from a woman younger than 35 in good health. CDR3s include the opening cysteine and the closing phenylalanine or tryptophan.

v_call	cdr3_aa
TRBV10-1	CASNRQGYTEAFF
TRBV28	CASSPPQVPGNTIYF
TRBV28	CASNTRGRFGYTF
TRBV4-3	CASSQDPAGGTYNEQFF
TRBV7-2	CASSLVGRDQPQHF
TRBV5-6	CASSWRTSGRQETQYF
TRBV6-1	CASLYRGLTEAFF
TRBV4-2	CASSQGEVFYGYTF
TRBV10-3	CAISDPSGSSYEQYF
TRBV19	CASSSRQANYGYTF
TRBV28	CASRRGEGTYEQYF
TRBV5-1	CASRFEPGLYEQYF
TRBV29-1	CSVVLARGANVLTF
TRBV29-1	CSGLTRGVGDTQYF